This T cell receptor beta chain was observed in a study of T-cell memory formation after mild COVID-19. Trimming took 4 bases from V and 0 from J, leaving 13 bases between them. CDR3 length: 16 amino acids. Germline assignment: CDR1 MNHNY and CDR2 SVGAGI (reference sequence). Study-level points and caveats: Clones which contracted sat mainly in CM and EM if CD4+, and in EMRA if CD8+. There were some responding clones in pre-infection memory, which suggested that cross-reactive memory had joined. Later expanders leaned toward CD4+, whereas clones contracting from day 15 to 85 were balanced CD4/CD8. The SARS-CoV-2 specificity of second-wave clones reaching peak at day 37 remained unverified.

Comment on this clonotype: Its specificity is unknown.

Via MiXCR, TCRdb re-called the 5' RACE reads, giving one row per CDR3 protein. The data hold approximately 560,000 distinct CDR3 sequences, with 15% to 20% observed a single time. The chain carries TRBV6-6 and TRBJ1-3; D is uncertain. The material sequenced was PBMCs or a T cell subset sorted from them (not recorded which). This TCR was sampled from an adult woman who had mild COVID-19 (a few samples of this study predate the infection). Cell type and time point are not known. The CDR3 region has the DNA TGTGCCAGCAGTTCTACAACCCATCCCTCTGGAAACACCATATATTTT. The encoded protein is CASSSTTHPSGNTIYF.